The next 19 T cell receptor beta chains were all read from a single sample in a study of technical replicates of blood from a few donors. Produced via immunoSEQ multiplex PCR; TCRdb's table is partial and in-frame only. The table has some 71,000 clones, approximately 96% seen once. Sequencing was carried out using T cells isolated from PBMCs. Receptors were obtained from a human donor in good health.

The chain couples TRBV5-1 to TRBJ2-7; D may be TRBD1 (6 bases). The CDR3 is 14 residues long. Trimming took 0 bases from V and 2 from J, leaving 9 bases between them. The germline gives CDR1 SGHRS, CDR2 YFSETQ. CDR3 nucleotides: TGCGCCAGCAGCTTGGGCGGACAGACCTACGAGCAGTACTTC. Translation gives CASSLGGQTYEQYF.

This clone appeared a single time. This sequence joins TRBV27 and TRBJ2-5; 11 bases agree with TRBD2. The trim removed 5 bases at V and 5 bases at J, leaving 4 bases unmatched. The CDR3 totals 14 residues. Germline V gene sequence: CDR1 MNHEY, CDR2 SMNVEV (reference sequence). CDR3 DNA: TGTGCCAGCAGTACCCCTAGCGGGAGGGAGACCCAGTACTTC. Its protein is CASSTPSGRETQYF.

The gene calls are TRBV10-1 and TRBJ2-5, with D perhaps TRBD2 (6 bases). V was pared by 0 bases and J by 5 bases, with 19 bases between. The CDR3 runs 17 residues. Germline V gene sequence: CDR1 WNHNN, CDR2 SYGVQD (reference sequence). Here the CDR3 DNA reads TGCGCCAGCAGTGAGTCTGCGGGGAGCCGGAACGGGGAGACCCAGTACTTC. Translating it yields CASSESAGSRNGETQYF.

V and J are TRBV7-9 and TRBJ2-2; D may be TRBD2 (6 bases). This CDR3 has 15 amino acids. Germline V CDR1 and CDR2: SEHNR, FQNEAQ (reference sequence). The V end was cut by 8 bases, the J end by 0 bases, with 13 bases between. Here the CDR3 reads CASRGGDSNTGELFF. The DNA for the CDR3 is TGTGCCAGCCGGGGCGGGGATTCGAACACCGGGGAGCTGTTTTTT.

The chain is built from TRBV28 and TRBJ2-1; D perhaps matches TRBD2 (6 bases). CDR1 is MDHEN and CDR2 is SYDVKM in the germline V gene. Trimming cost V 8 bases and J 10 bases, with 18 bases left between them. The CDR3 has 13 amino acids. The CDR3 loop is CASQTTGRGEQFF. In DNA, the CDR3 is TGTGCCAGCCAAACAACCGGACGGGGGGAGCAGTTCTTC.

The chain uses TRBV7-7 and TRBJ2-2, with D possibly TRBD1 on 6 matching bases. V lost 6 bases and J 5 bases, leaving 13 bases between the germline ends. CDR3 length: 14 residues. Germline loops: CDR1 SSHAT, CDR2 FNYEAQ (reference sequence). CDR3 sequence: CASRAKQGTGELFF. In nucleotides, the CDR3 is TGTGCCAGCAGAGCTAAACAGGGTACCGGGGAGCTGTTTTTT.

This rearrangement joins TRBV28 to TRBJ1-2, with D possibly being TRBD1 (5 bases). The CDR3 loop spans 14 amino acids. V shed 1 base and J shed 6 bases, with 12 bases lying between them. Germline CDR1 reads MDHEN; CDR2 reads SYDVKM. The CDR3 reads CASSLYGQYDGYTF. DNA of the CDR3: TGTGCCAGCAGTTTATACGGACAATACGATGGCTACACCTTC.

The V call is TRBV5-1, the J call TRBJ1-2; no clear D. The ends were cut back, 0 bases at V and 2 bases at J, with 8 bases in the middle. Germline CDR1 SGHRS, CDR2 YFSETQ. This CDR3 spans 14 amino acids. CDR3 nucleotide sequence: TGCGCCAGCAGCTTGGTCACTTTAAACTATGGCTACACCTTC. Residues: CASSLVTLNYGYTF.

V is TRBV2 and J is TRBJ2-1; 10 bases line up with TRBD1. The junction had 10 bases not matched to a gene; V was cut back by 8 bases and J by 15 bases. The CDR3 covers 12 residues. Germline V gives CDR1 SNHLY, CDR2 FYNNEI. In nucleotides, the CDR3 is TGTGCCAGCGGTCCCGGGACAGGGGTGGGGTTCTTC. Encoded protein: CASGPGTGVGFF.

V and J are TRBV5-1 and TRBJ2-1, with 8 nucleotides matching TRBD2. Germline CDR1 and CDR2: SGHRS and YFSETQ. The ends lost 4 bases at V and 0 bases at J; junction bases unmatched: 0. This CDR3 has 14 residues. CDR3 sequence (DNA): TGCGCCAGCAGCCTAGCGGGCTCCTACAATGAGCAGTTCTTC. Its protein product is CASSLAGSYNEQFF.

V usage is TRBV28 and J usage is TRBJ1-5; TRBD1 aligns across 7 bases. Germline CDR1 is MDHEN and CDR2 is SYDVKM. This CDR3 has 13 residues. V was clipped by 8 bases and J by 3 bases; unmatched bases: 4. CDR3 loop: CASLQGDNQPQHF. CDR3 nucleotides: TGTGCCAGCCTCCAGGGGGACAATCAGCCCCAGCATTTT.

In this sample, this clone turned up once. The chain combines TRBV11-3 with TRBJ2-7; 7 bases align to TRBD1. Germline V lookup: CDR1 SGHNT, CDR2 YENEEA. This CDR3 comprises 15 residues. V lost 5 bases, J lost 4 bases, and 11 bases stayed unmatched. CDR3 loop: CASSPRLGQIYEQYF. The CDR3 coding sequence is TGTGCCAGCAGCCCCCGATTGGGACAGATTTACGAGCAGTACTTC.

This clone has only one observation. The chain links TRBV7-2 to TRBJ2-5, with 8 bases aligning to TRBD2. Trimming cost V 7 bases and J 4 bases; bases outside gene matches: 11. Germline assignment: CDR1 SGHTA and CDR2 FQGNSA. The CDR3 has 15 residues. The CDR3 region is CASNRGGAVGETQYF. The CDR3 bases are TGTGCCAGCAATCGGGGGGGAGCGGTGGGAGAGACCCAGTACTTC.

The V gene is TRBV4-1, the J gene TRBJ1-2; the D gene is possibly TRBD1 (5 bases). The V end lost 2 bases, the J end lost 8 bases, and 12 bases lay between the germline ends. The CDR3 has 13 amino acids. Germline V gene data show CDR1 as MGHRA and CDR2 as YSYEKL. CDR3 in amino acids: CASSQLDQGGYTF. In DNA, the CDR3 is TGCGCCAGCAGCCAACTGGACCAGGGCGGCTACACCTTC.

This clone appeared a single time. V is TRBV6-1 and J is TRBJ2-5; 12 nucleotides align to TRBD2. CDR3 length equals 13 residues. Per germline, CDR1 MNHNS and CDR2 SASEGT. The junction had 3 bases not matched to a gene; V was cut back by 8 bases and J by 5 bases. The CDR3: CASCLAGGETQYF. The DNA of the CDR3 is TGTGCCAGCTGTCTAGCGGGGGGGGAGACCCAGTACTTC.

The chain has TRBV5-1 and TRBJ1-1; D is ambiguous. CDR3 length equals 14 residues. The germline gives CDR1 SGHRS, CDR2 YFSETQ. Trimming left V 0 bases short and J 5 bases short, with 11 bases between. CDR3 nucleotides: TGCGCCAGCAGCTTGGACCCGGGAGGAACTGAAGCTTTCTTT. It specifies CASSLDPGGTEAFF.

DNA for the CDR3: TGTGCCAGCTCACCAGCCTCAGGGGCCTATCAGCCCCAGCATTTT. Its translation: CASSPASGAYQPQHF. The gene calls are TRBV18 and TRBJ1-5; D might be TRBD1 (6 bases). The V and J ends lost 2 bases and 5 bases respectively, with 13 bases between them. The germline CDR1 and CDR2 sequences are KGHSH and LQKENI. CDR3 size: 15 residues.

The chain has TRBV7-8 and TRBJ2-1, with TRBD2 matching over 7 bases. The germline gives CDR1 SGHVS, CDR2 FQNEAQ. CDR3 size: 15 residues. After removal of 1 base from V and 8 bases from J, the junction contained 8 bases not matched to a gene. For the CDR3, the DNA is TGTGCCAGCAGCTTAGGACCCGGGACTACCGATGAGCAGTTCTTC. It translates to CASSLGPGTTDEQFF.

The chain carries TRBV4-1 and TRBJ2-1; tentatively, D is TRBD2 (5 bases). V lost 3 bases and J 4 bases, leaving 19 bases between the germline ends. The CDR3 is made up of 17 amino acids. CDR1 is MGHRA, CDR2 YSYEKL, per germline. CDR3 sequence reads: CASSHLTTGSGYNEQFF. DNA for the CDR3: TGCGCCAGCAGCCATCTGACCACGGGATCAGGTTACAATGAGCAGTTCTTC.